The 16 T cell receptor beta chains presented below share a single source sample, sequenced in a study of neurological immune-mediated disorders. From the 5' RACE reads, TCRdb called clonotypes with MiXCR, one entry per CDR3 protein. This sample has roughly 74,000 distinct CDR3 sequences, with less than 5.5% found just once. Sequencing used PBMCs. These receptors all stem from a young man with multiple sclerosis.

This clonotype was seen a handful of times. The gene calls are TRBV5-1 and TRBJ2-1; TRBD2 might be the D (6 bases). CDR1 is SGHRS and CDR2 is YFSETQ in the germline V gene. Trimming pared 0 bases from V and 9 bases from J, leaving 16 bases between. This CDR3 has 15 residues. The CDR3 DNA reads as TGCGCCAGCAGCTTGGAATCGGCGGGGTTAGGTGAGCAGTTCTTC. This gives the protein CASSLESAGLGEQFF.

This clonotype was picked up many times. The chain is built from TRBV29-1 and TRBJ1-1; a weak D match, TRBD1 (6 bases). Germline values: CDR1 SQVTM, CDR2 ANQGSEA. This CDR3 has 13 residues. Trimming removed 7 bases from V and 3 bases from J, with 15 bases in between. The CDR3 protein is CSGKQGMDTEAFF. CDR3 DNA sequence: TGCAGCGGCAAACAGGGAATGGACACTGAAGCTTTCTTT.

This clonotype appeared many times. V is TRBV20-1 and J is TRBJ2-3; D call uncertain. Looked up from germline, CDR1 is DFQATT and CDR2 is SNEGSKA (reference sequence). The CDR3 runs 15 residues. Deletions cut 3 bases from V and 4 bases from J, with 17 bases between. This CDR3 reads CSARTPTRASDTQYF. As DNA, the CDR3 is TGCAGTGCTAGGACCCCTACCAGAGCCTCAGATACGCAGTATTTT.

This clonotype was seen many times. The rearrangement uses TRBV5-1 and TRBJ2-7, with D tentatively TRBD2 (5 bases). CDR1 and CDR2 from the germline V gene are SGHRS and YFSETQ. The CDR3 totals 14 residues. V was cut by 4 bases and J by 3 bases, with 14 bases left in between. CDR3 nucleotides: TGCGCCAGCAGCCCGGACTTGAGAGTCTACGAGCAGTACTTC. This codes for CASSPDLRVYEQYF.

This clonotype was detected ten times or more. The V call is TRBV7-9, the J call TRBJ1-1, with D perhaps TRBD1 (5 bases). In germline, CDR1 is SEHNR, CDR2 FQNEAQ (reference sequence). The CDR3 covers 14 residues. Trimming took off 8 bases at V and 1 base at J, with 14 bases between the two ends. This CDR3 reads CASQPQGRNTEAFF. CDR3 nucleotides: TGTGCCAGCCAGCCCCAGGGACGGAACACTGAAGCTTTCTTT.

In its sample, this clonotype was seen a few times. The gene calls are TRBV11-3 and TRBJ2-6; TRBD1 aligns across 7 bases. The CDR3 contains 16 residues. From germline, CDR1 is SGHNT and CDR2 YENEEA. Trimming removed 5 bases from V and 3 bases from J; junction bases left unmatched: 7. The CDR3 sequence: CASSPRTGFGANVLTF. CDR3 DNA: TGTGCCAGCAGCCCCCGGACAGGCTTTGGGGCCAACGTCCTGACTTTC.

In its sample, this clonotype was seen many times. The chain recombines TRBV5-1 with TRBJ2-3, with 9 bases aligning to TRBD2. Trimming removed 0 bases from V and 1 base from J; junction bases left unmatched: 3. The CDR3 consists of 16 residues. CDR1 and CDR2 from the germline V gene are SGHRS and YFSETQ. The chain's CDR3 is CASSLELAGGTDTQYF. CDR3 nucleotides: TGCGCCAGCAGCTTGGAGTTAGCGGGGGGCACAGATACGCAGTATTTT.

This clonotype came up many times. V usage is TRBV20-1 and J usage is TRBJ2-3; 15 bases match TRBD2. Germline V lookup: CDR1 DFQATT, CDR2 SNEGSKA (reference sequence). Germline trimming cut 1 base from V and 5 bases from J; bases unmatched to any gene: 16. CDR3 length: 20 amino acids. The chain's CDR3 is CSARGTSGGARVAFRDTQYF. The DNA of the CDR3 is TGCAGTGCTAGAGGGACTAGCGGGGGGGCCAGAGTAGCATTCCGAGATACGCAGTATTTT.

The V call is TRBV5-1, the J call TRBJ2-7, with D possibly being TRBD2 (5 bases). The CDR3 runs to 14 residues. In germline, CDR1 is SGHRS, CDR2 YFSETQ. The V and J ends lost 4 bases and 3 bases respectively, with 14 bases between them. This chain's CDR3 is CASSPRERLYEQYF. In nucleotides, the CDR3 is TGCGCCAGCAGCCCCCGGGAACGACTCTACGAGCAGTACTTC.

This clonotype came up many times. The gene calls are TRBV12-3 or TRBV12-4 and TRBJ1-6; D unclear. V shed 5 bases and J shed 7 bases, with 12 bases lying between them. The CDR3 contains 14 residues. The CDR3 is CASSREFGNSPLHF. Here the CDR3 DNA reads TGTGCCAGCAGTCGGGAGTTTGGCAATTCACCCCTCCACTTT.

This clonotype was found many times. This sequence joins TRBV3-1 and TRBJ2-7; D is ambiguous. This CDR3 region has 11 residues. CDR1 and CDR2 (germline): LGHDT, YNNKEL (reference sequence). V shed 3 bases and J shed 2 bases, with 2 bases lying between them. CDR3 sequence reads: CASSQAYEQYF. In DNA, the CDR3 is TGTGCCAGCAGCCAGGCCTACGAGCAGTACTTC.

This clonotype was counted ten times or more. As DNA, the CDR3 is TGTGCCAGCAGCTTAGGGGGCGGGGCCTCTGGGGCCAACGTCCTGACTTTC. This encodes CASSLGGGASGANVLTF. V gene TRBV11-2 combines with J gene TRBJ2-6, with a weak D call TRBD2 (6 bases). The CDR3 has 17 amino acids. CDR1 and CDR2 from the germline V gene are SGHAT and FQNNGV. Trimming took 1 base from V and 0 from J, leaving 10 bases between them.

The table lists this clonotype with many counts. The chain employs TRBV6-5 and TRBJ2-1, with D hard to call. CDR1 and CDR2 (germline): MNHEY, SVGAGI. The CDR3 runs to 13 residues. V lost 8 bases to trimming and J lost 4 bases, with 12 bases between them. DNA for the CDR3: TGTGCCAGCGAGTTAGAACAGTACAATGAGCAGTTCTTC. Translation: CASELEQYNEQFF.

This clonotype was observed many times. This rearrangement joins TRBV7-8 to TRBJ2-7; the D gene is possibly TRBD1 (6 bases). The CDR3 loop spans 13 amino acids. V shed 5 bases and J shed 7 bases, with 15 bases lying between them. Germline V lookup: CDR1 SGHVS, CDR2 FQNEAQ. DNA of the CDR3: TGTGCCAGCAGCCGGATGGGGGCCGGAGAGCAGTACTTC. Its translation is CASSRMGAGEQYF.

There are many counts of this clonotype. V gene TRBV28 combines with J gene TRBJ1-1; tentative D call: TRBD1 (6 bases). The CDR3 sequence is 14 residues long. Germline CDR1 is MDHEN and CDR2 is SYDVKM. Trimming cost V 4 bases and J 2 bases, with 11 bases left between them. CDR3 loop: CASSSPQGNTEAFF. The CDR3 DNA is TGTGCCAGCAGTTCCCCACAGGGTAACACTGAAGCTTTCTTT. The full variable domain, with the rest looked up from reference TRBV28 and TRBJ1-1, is DVKVTQSSRYLVKRTGEKVFLECVQDMDHENMFWYRQDPGLGLRLIYFSYDVKMKEKGDIPEGYSVSREKKERFSLILESASTNQTSMYLCASSSPQGNTEAFFGQGTRLTVV.

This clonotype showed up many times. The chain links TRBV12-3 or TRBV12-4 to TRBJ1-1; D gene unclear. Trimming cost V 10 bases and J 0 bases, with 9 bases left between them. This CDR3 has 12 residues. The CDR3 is CATNQVNTEAFF. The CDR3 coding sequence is TGTGCCACCAACCAGGTGAACACTGAAGCTTTCTTT.